This TCR beta chain was captured in a study of blood T cell repertoires in COVID-19. Study-level information: The United States, Italy and Spain provided the acute and convalescent COVID-19 samples. The analysed material was cDNA or gDNA that came from T cells, B-cell-depleted T cells, or PBMCs.

Trimming shortened V by 0 bases and J by 3 bases, and 12 bases separated the two germline ends. This CDR3 has 16 residues. Germline loops: CDR1 SNHLY, CDR2 FYNNEI. Source study methods: Amplification with reference gene primers provided the estimates of nucleated cell counts. Some clones are missing from TCRdb's copy, which holds only in-frame ones; the method was immunoSEQ multiplex PCR. V, J and clone size reflect that table, while D and trimming were determined from the DNA. The sample includes 80,000 or so clones, around nine tenths of them seen just once. V is TRBV2 and J is TRBJ1-5; possible D gene TRBD1, 5 bases. Sequences were obtained from peripheral blood. The receptor comes from a man between 50 and 59 years old with acute or convalescent COVID-19. The CDR3 nucleotides are TGTGCCAGCAGTGAAGCGCCGGCAGGGAACAATCAGCCCCAGCATTTT. As protein: CASSEAPAGNNQPQHF.